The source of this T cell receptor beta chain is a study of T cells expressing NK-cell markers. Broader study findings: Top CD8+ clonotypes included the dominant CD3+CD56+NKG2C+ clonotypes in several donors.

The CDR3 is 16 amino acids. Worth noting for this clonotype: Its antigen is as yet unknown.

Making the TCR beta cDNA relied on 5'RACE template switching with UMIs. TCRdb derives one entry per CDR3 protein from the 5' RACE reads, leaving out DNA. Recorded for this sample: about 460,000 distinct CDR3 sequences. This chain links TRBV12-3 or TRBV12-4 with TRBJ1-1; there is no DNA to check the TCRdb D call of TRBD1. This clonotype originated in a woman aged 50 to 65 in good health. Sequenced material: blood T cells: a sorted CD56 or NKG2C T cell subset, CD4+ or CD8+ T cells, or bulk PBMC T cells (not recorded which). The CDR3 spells CASSSQGGMVFSEAFF.